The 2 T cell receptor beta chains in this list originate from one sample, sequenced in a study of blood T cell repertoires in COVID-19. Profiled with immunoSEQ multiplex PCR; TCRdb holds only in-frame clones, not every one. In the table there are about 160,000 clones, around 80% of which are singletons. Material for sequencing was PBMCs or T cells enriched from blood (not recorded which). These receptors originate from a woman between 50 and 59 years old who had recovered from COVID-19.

CDR3 protein: CASSYGAGMNTEAFF. The DNA of the CDR3 is TGTGCCAGCAGTTACGGCGCAGGTATGAACACTGAAGCTTTCTTT. The genes are TRBV6-5 and TRBJ1-1; no definite D call. In germline, CDR1 is MNHEY, CDR2 SVGAGI. Trimming took 2 bases from V and 0 from J, leaving 10 bases between them. The CDR3 has 15 residues.

Here the CDR3 DNA reads TGCGCCAGCAGCCTATTCGGGACACCGCTGGTAGGGGCCAACGTCCTGACTTTC. Its translation is CASSLFGTPLVGANVLTF. The gene calls are TRBV5-1 and TRBJ2-6; perhaps TRBD1 as D (6 bases). V lost 4 bases and J lost 4, with 21 bases in between. CDR1 is SGHRS and CDR2 is YFSETQ in the germline V gene. CDR3 length: 18 amino acids.